These 10 T cell receptor beta chains came from one sample sequenced in a study of spatial heterogeneity in lung cancer. Stated time point: sample taken at primary tumor resection. Unsorted whole RNA of tumor, nontumor lung or frozen PBMC was sequenced. MiXCR, run by TCRdb on the 5' RACE reads, gives a single entry per CDR3 protein. The sample has nearly 4,500 distinct CDR3 sequences; about a fifth are singletons. The sample in question was normal lung tissue next to the tumor, obtained at surgery. The receptors here all came from a female donor with early-stage non-small cell lung cancer.

This clonotype is labeled as medium-sized (0.01 to 0.1%). This beta chain is a stray sequence in a library constructed for alpha chains; its clone size is not meaningful. The gene calls are TRBV29-1 and TRBJ1-1, with a tentative D call TRBD1 (5 bases). In germline, CDR1 is SQVTM, CDR2 ANQGSEA. The ends were cut back, 4 bases at V and 1 base at J, with 13 bases in the middle. The CDR3 totals 14 residues. Written as DNA, the CDR3 is TGCAGCGTTGTCCTTAGGGGAGGGAACACTGAAGCTTTCTTT. Encoded protein: CSVVLRGGNTEAFF.

By its share, this clonotype is medium-sized. This beta chain is a stray read from a library made for alpha chains; its abundance is not meaningful. The chain employs TRBV7-2 and TRBJ2-3; D is possibly TRBD2 (6 bases). There are 14 residues in the CDR3. Germline V gives CDR1 SGHTA, CDR2 FQGNSA. The ends were cut back, 5 bases at V and 1 base at J, with 10 bases in the middle. The CDR3 region is CASSSSGGTDTQYF. The CDR3 DNA is TGTGCCAGCAGCAGTAGCGGAGGCACAGATACGCAGTATTTT.

This clonotype was observed many times. Little can be read into the size of this beta chain, an off-target read in a library designed for alpha chains. The gene calls are TRBV2 and TRBJ2-3, with D possibly TRBD2 on 6 matching bases. Germline loops: CDR1 SNHLY, CDR2 FYNNEI. The CDR3 is 12 residues long. The ends were cut back, 7 bases at V and 4 bases at J, with 9 bases in the middle. CDR3 region: CASTRESDTQYF. For the CDR3, the DNA is TGTGCCAGCACACGGGAGTCAGATACGCAGTATTTT. Supplemented by reference TRBV2 and TRBJ2-3, the full variable domain reads EPEVTQTPSHQVTQMGQEVILRCVPISNHLYFYWYRQILGQKVEFLVSFYNNEISEKSEIFDDQFSVERPDGSNFTLKIRSTKLEDSAMYFCASTRESDTQYFGPGTRLTVL.

At least ten counts were recorded for this clonotype. For a library built for alpha chains, this beta chain is a stray read; little rests on its size. The rearrangement uses TRBV6-6 and TRBJ2-2; no reliable D call. V was shortened by 4 bases and J by 4 bases, with 7 bases between the two germline ends. This CDR3 is 13 amino acids long. From germline, CDR1 is MNHNY and CDR2 SVGAGI (reference sequence). CDR3 loop: CASSSGSTGELFF. In DNA, the CDR3 is TGTGCCAGCAGTTCCGGATCCACCGGGGAGCTGTTTTTT.

By proportion, this clonotype is medium-sized. This beta chain slipped into a library made for alpha chains as a stray read, so its size is not meaningful. V and J are TRBV20-1 and TRBJ2-3; 11 bases line up with TRBD2. After removal of 6 bases from V and 2 bases from J, the junction contained 7 bases not matched to a gene. This CDR3 comprises 15 residues. Per the germline V gene, CDR1 is DFQATT and CDR2 is SNEGSKA (reference sequence). This chain's CDR3 is CSARRLAGNTDTQYF. The CDR3, as DNA: TGCAGTGCGAGAAGACTAGCGGGGAACACAGATACGCAGTATTTT.

By share, this clonotype ranks as large (0.1 to 1%). This beta chain was picked up by a library intended for alpha chains and is off target, so its count carries little meaning. The chain recombines TRBV12-3 or TRBV12-4 with TRBJ1-2; 7 bases line up with TRBD1. Unmatched junction bases numbered 6, after V lost 5 bases and J lost 6 bases. The CDR3 extends over 13 amino acids. CDR3 protein: CASSGTDLNGYTF. The CDR3 nucleotides read TGTGCCAGCAGTGGGACAGACCTTAATGGCTACACCTTC.

This clonotype rates as medium-sized (0.01 to 0.1%). For a library built for alpha chains, this beta chain is a stray read; little rests on its size. The rearrangement links TRBV6-6 to TRBJ2-3; possible D gene TRBD2, 5 bases. Deletions cut 0 bases from V and 2 bases from J, with 9 bases between. The CDR3 spans 15 residues. Germline-derived CDR1 and CDR2 are MNHNY and SVGAGI (reference sequence). CDR3: CASSYSGLFTDTQYF. CDR3 DNA sequence: TGTGCCAGCAGTTACTCCGGACTCTTCACAGATACGCAGTATTTT.

Remarks on this clonotype: This beta chain is a stray read from a library made for alpha chains; its abundance is not meaningful. The rearrangement joins TRBV7-9 to TRBJ2-3; TRBD2 might be the D (5 bases). The CDR3 sequence is 16 residues long. Germline-derived CDR1 and CDR2 are SEHNR and FQNEAQ (reference sequence). V lost 5 bases and J lost 5, with 20 bases in between. In nucleotides, the CDR3 is TGTGCCAGCAGCCCACCGATAAGGCTAGCTGTAGATACGCAGTATTTT. Translation gives CASSPPIRLAVDTQYF.

For this clonotype: The library was designed around alpha chains, so this beta chain is a stray read whose abundance carries little weight. This sequence joins TRBV12-3 or TRBV12-4 and TRBJ2-3, with D unclear. The CDR3 is 13 amino acids. Deletions cut 5 bases from V and 3 bases from J, with 9 bases between. CDR3 nucleotide sequence: TGTGCCAGCAGTCCTGACCGGACAGATACGCAGTATTTT. As protein: CASSPDRTDTQYF.

Comment on this clonotype: A library prepared for alpha chains yielded this beta chain as an off-target read; its size is of little meaning. V and J are TRBV7-2 and TRBJ1-6, with 8 positions matching TRBD1. The germline gives CDR1 SGHTA, CDR2 FQGNSA. This CDR3 has 16 amino acids. The J segment lost 5 bases and the V segment lost 4 bases, leaving 7 bases of the junction unmatched. The CDR3: CASSWTGRVDNSPLHF. In nucleotides, the CDR3 is TGTGCCAGCAGCTGGACAGGGCGGGTTGATAATTCACCCCTCCACTTT.